Below are 28 T cell receptor beta chains sequenced from a single sample in a study of blood T cells in healthy people across ages. The second PCR ran roughly 6 to 11 cycles with a sample-barcoded 5' primer and J-beta primers. A single record per CDR3 protein comes from TCRdb applying MiXCR to the 5' RACE reads. The data show 540,000 or so distinct CDR3 sequences, with less than 60% seen just once and under 30% held by the top ten. The sequencing input was blood. The source of these receptors is a man older than 75 in good health.

The genes are TRBV12-3 or TRBV12-4 and TRBJ1-4; 9 nucleotides align to TRBD1. The CDR3 spans 15 residues. The V and J ends lost 6 bases and 4 bases, in that order; junction bases with no gene match: 6. The DNA of the CDR3 is TGTGCCAGCAGGGACAGGGGCCGCAGTAATGAAAAACTGTTTTTT. Encoded protein: CASRDRGRSNEKLFF.

This clonotype was found a few times. The V call is TRBV5-5, the J call TRBJ1-1; no firm D call. Per the germline V gene, CDR1 is SGHKS and CDR2 is YYEKEE (reference sequence). The CDR3 length is 15 residues. Trimming removed 0 bases at V and 1 base at J, with 10 bases between. In DNA form, the CDR3 reads TGTGCCAGCAGCTTGGAAGGGATTTCGAACACTGAAGCTTTCTTT. Amino acid sequence: CASSLEGISNTEAFF. The whole variable domain, remainder taken from reference TRBV5-5 and TRBJ1-1, is DAGVTQSPTHLIKTRGQQVTLRCSPISGHKSVSWYQQVLGQGPQFIFQYYEKEERGRGNFPDRFSARQFPNYSSELNVNALLLGDSALYLCASSLEGISNTEAFFGQGTRLTVV.

In its sample, this clonotype was seen a few times. The chain carries TRBV25-1 and TRBJ1-1, with TRBD1 as a possible D gene (5 bases). The CDR3 sequence is 13 residues long. V was shortened by 4 bases and J by 4 bases, with 10 bases between the two germline ends. From germline, CDR1 is MGHDK and CDR2 SYGVNS. CDR3 loop: CASSATGGTEAFF. CDR3 nucleotide sequence: TGTGCCAGCAGTGCCACCGGGGGCACTGAAGCTTTCTTT.

As regards this clonotype: This may stem from a read error, because a much larger clone lies one nucleotide away. CDR3 loop: CASSYRADSYNEQYF. DNA of the CDR3: TGTGCCAGCAGTTACCGGGCGGACTCCTACAATGAGCAGTACTTC. The V and J genes are TRBV6-6 and TRBJ2-1, with a weak D call TRBD2 (5 bases). The end of the DNA fits TRBJ2-7 better, so the J call may be wrong. The germline V gene encodes CDR1 MNHNY and CDR2 SVGAGI (reference sequence). The CDR3 length is 15 residues.

This sequence joins TRBV4-1 and TRBJ2-3; a weak D match, TRBD2 (5 bases). The CDR3 spans 18 residues. Deletions cut 4 bases from V and 2 bases from J, with 22 bases between. The germline V gene has CDR1 MGHRA and CDR2 YSYEKL. This CDR3 reads CASSPTNRAGRPTDTQYF. CDR3 nucleotides: TGCGCCAGCAGCCCGACGAATAGGGCGGGCCGACCCACAGATACGCAGTATTTT.

The sample holds a few counts of this clonotype. The chain couples TRBV7-9 to TRBJ2-3; D may be TRBD1 (6 bases). The germline V gene has CDR1 SEHNR and CDR2 FQNEAQ (reference sequence). The CDR3 extends over 14 amino acids. V shed 5 bases and J shed 3 bases, with 12 bases lying between them. The CDR3 DNA is TGTGCCAGCAGCCGAACAGGGACGACAGATACGCAGTATTTT. Translating it yields CASSRTGTTDTQYF.

CDR3 DNA: TGCAGTGCCAGGAAATGGGGGACCAACAATGAGCAGTTCTTC. As protein: CSARKWGTNNEQFF. The chain recombines TRBV20-1 with TRBJ2-1; the D gene could be TRBD1 or TRBD2 (5 bases each). Germline V lookup: CDR1 DFQATT, CDR2 SNEGSKA (reference sequence). This CDR3 is 14 amino acids long. The V end was cut by 6 bases, the J end by 5 bases, with 17 bases between.

The gene calls are TRBV27 and TRBJ2-4, with 12 bases identical to TRBD2. The J call may be incorrect, as the DNA end agrees better with TRBJ2-7. The CDR3 sequence is 17 residues long. Per germline, CDR1 MNHEY and CDR2 SMNVEV (reference sequence). DNA of the CDR3: TGTGCCAGCAGTCCCCGACTAGCGGGAGTTGGGGCCTACGAGCAGTACTTC. This translates into CASSPRLAGVGAYEQYF.

This clonotype was found many times. V usage is TRBV4-2 and J usage is TRBJ2-1, with 7 bases matching TRBD2. Germline CDR1 and CDR2: LGHNA and YNFKEQ. The CDR3 is 16 amino acids. V shed 2 bases and J 4 bases; nucleotides not matched to a gene: 8. CDR3 nucleotide sequence: TGTGCCAGCAGCCAACCGGCAGCTAGCGGATACAATGAGCAGTTCTTC. Its protein is CASSQPAASGYNEQFF.

The chain has TRBV20-1 and TRBJ2-4; 7 bases map to TRBD1. The J call may be mistaken, given a closer DNA end match to TRBJ2-7. This CDR3 has 15 residues. CDR1 and CDR2 from the germline V gene are DFQATT and SNEGSKA (reference sequence). Here the CDR3 reads CSAPDRATPSYEQYF. The CDR3 coding sequence is TGCAGTGCACCTGACAGGGCGACTCCGTCCTACGAGCAGTACTTC.

This clonotype was seen a handful of times. The chain joins TRBV20-1 to TRBJ2-1; 9 bases fit TRBD2. The V gene's germline CDR1 is DFQATT and CDR2 SNEGSKA (reference sequence). The CDR3 loop spans 15 amino acids. V was pared by 3 bases and J by 6 bases, with 9 bases of the junction left unmatched. CDR3 amino acids: CSASRFSSGVNEQFF. The CDR3, as DNA: TGCAGTGCTAGTAGGTTCTCTAGCGGGGTCAATGAGCAGTTCTTC.

This clonotype was found a few times. The chain's CDR3 is CASSGGQGAQETQYF. CDR3 coding DNA: TGCGCCAGCAGCGGCGGACAGGGGGCCCAAGAGACCCAGTACTTC. The gene calls are TRBV5-1 and TRBJ2-5, with 11 nucleotides matching TRBD1. With 4 bases clipped from V and 1 base from J, the junction kept 3 bases outside the gene matches. There are 15 residues in the CDR3. CDR1 is SGHRS and CDR2 is YFSETQ in the germline V gene.

CDR3: CSAPVNLDTEAFF. CDR3 bases: TGCAGTGCCCCCGTTAATCTGGACACTGAAGCTTTCTTT. The genes are TRBV20-1 and TRBJ1-1, with D unclear. CDR3 length: 13 residues. CDR1 is DFQATT, CDR2 SNEGSKA, per germline (reference sequence). With 6 bases removed from V and 3 bases from J, the gap between germline ends came to 14 bases.

The CDR3 here is CSVWDYNSGELFF. CDR3 in DNA: TGCAGCGTTTGGGACTATAATTCCGGGGAGCTGTTTTTT. The chain joins TRBV29-1 to TRBJ2-2, with 7 bases fitting TRBD2. The V gene end was trimmed by 5 bases and the J gene end by 6 bases; junction bases not matched to a gene: 6. The CDR3 sequence is 13 residues long. The germline V gene has CDR1 SQVTM and CDR2 ANQGSEA.

This chain connects TRBV7-2 to TRBJ2-5; maybe TRBD1 (6 bases). CDR1 SGHTA and CDR2 FQGNSA come from the germline V gene. Trimming took 5 bases from V and 2 from J, leaving 9 bases between them. This CDR3 has 13 amino acids. This CDR3 is CASSKDRQETQYF. The CDR3 DNA sequence: TGTGCCAGCAGCAAGGACAGACAAGAGACCCAGTACTTC. Full variable domain (outside the CDR3, taken from reference TRBV7-2 and TRBJ2-5): GAGVSQSPSNKVTEKGKDVELRCDPISGHTALYWYRQSLGQGLEFLIYFQGNSAPDKSGLPSDRFSAERTGGSVSTLTIQRTQQEDSAVYLCASSKDRQETQYFGPGTRLLVL.

There are a few counts of this clonotype. The J gene is TRBJ2-7, the V gene TRBV12-3 or TRBV12-4; tentative D call: TRBD1 (6 bases). This CDR3 region has 15 residues. V was cut by 1 base and J by 2 bases, with 12 bases left in between. This chain's CDR3 is CASSLEGTIPYEQYF. CDR3 in DNA: TGTGCCAGCAGTTTAGAGGGGACAATCCCCTACGAGCAGTACTTC.

This clonotype was counted only a few times. The V gene is TRBV7-2, the J gene TRBJ2-5, with D unclear. From germline, CDR1 is SGHTA and CDR2 FQGNSA. V was pared by 5 bases and J by 5 bases, with 9 bases between. The CDR3 runs to 12 residues. This chain's CDR3 is CASSPGRETQYF. The CDR3 bases are TGTGCCAGCAGCCCCGGTCGGGAGACCCAGTACTTC.

The chain joins TRBV4-3 to TRBJ2-3; 7 bases match TRBD2. This CDR3 has 15 residues. V shed 1 base and J 3 bases; nucleotides not matched to a gene: 4. CDR1 is LGHNA, CDR2 YSLEER, per germline. CDR3 region: CASSQAGGGTDTQYF. The CDR3 DNA is TGCGCCAGCAGCCAAGCGGGGGGTGGAACAGATACGCAGTATTTT.

This chain connects TRBV24-1 to TRBJ1-6; TRBD1 is a possible D gene (6 bases). V lost 3 bases and J lost 13, with 9 bases in between. Germline V gene lookup returns CDR1 KGHDR and CDR2 SFDVKD. The CDR3 contains 12 residues. The CDR3 DNA sequence: TGTGCCACCAGTGATGCGGACAGTCCCCTCCACTTT. This sequence encodes CATSDADSPLHF.

The chain is built from TRBV29-1 and TRBJ1-2; 10 bases are a match to TRBD1. Germline V gives CDR1 SQVTM, CDR2 ANQGSEA. The CDR3 has 16 residues. V was clipped by 4 bases and J by 1 base; unmatched bases: 9. DNA for the CDR3: TGCAGCGTTGCCCTCGGGACAGGGGCAGGTAACTATGGCTACACCTTC. Translated, it gives CSVALGTGAGNYGYTF.

This clonotype was seen just once. The V call is TRBV29-1, the J call TRBJ2-3; 12 bases match TRBD1. The CDR3 loop spans 17 amino acids. From germline, CDR1 is SQVTM and CDR2 ANQGSEA. The CDR3 loop reads CSHGATRGQGATDTQYF. In DNA form, the CDR3 reads TGCAGTCACGGGGCGACCCGGGGACAGGGGGCTACAGATACGCAGTATTTT.

Details on this clonotype: A much larger clone lies one base from this, so it may be a read error. The V call is TRBV7-2, the J call TRBJ2-3; D is unresolved. CDR3 length equals 15 residues. The germline V gene encodes CDR1 SGHTA and CDR2 FQGNSA. The DNA for the CDR3 is TGTGCCGGCAGCCTCCCACATTATAGCACAGATACGCAGTATTTT. Its translation: CAGSLPHYSTDTQYF.

This clonotype has only a few counts. The chain joins TRBV6-5 to TRBJ1-1; D possibly corresponds to TRBD1 (6 bases). The V gene lost 6 bases and the J gene lost 5 bases, with 13 bases spanning the gap. Per germline, CDR1 MNHEY and CDR2 SVGAGI. This CDR3 has 13 residues. CDR3 in DNA: TGTGCCAGCAGAGAAACAGGGTTAACTGAAGCTTTCTTT. Its translation is CASRETGLTEAFF.

This clonotype was seen a single time. The chain links TRBV24-1 to TRBJ2-3, with D perhaps TRBD2 (6 bases). This CDR3 comprises 15 residues. Germline CDR1 is KGHDR and CDR2 is SFDVKD. V lost 7 bases and J 6 bases, leaving 19 bases between the germline ends. The CDR3 nucleotides are TGTGCCACCAGCAACTCGTGGAGGGCCGGGGATACGCAGTATTTT. Its translation is CATSNSWRAGDTQYF.

This clonotype has just one count. This rearrangement joins TRBV12-3 or TRBV12-4 to TRBJ2-7; D is perhaps TRBD1 (6 bases). The end of the DNA fits TRBJ2-5 better, so the J call may be wrong. This CDR3 contains 13 residues. The CDR3 bases are TGTGCCAGCGCCTACAGGGCCCAAGAGACCCAGTACTTC. The encoded protein is CASAYRAQETQYF.

This clonotype was counted between two and nine times. The chain is built from TRBV12-3 or TRBV12-4 and TRBJ1-5, with D possibly matching TRBD1 (5 bases). The CDR3 runs 13 residues. The germline V and J ends were trimmed by 6 bases and 4 bases, with 10 bases remaining between them. This CDR3 is CASRQEGNQPQHF. As DNA, the CDR3 is TGTGCCAGCAGGCAGGAGGGGAATCAGCCCCAGCATTTT.

The chain combines TRBV5-1 with TRBJ2-2; 9 bases fit TRBD1. The CDR3 is made up of 16 amino acids. Germline V gene sequence: CDR1 SGHRS, CDR2 YFSETQ. V shed 0 bases, J shed 5 bases, and the junction held 5 bases outside the gene matches. The CDR3 reads CASSLEGTGITGELFF. The DNA of the CDR3 is TGCGCCAGCAGCTTGGAAGGGACAGGGATAACCGGGGAGCTGTTTTTT.

This rearrangement joins TRBV6-2 or TRBV6-3 to TRBJ2-5, with D tentatively TRBD1 (5 bases). The DNA end is a closer match to TRBJ2-7, so the J assignment may be wrong. There are 13 residues in the CDR3. Germline V CDR1 and CDR2: MNHEY, SVGEGT. The CDR3 reads CASSFVQGSEQYF. The CDR3 region has the DNA TGTGCCAGCAGTTTTGTGCAGGGCTCCGAGCAGTACTTC.